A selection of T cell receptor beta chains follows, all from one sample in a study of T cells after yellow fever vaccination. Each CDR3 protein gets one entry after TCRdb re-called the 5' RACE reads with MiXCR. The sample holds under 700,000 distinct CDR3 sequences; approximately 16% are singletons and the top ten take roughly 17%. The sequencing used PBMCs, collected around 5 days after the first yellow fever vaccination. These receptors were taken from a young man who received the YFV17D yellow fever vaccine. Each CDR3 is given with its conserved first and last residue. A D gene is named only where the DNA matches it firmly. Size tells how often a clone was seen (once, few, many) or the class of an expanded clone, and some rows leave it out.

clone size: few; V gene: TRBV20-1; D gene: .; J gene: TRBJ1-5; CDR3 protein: CSARGGVNQPQHF; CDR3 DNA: TGCAGTGCTAGAGGAGGGGTCAATCAGCCCCAGCATTTT
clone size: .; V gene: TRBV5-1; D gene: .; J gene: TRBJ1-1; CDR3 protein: CASSLGHSNTEAFF; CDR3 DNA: TGCGCCAGCAGCTTGGGACACTCGAACACTGAAGCTTTCTTT
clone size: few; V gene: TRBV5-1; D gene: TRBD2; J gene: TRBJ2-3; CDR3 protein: CASSYTSVVDTQYF; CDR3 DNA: TGCGCCAGCAGCTACACTAGCGTTGTAGATACGCAGTATTTT
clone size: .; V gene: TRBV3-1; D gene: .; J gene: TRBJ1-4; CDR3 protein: CASSLGTGRTEKLFF; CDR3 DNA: TGTGCCAGCAGCCTGGGGACGGGACGGACCGAAAAACTGTTTTTT
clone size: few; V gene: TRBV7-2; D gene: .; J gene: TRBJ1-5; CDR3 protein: CASSSDRSGNQPQHF; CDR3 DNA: TGTGCCAGCAGCTCAGACAGGTCGGGCAATCAGCCCCAGCATTTT
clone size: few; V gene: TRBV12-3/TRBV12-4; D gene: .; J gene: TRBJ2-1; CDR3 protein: CASSFVGDSYNEQFF; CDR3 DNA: TGTGCCAGCAGTTTCGTGGGGGACTCCTACAATGAGCAGTTCTTC
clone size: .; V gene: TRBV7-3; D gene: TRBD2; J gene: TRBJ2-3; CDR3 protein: CASSNAGGSDTQYF; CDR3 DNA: TGTGCCAGCAGTAATGCGGGGGGCTCAGATACGCAGTATTTT
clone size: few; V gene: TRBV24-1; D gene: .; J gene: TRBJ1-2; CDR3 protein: CATSDTKGGYTF; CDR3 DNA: TGTGCCACCAGTGATACTAAGGGTGGCTACACCTTC
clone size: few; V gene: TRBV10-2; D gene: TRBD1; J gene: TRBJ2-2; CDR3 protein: CASKTGGEFANTGELFF; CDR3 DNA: TGCGCCAGCAAAACAGGGGGCGAGTTCGCGAACACCGGGGAGCTGTTTTTT
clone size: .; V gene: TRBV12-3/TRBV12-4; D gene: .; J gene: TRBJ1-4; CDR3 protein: CASSFSGQYNEKLFF; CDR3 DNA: TGTGCCAGCAGTTTTTCTGGACAGTATAATGAAAAACTGTTTTTT
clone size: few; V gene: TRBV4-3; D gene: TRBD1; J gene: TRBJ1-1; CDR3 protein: CASSQETGTLNTEAFF; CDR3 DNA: TGCGCCAGCAGCCAAGAGACAGGGACTTTGAACACTGAAGCTTTCTTT
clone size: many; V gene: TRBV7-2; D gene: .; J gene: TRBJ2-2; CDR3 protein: CASRPQGTGELFF; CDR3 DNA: TGTGCCAGCAGACCACAGGGTACCGGGGAGCTGTTTTTT
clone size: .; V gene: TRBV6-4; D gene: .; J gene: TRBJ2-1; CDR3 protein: CASSRGGDNEQFF; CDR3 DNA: TGTGCCAGCAGTAGAGGCGGGGACAATGAGCAGTTCTTC
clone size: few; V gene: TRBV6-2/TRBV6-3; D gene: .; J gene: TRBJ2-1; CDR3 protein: CASSWGGAWNEQFF; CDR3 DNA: TGTGCCAGCAGTTGGGGGGGGGCCTGGAATGAGCAGTTCTTC
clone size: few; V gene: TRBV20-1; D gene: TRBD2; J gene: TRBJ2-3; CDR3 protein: CSVSGLAGFTDTQYF; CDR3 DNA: TGCAGTGTTTCGGGACTAGCGGGGTTCACAGATACGCAGTATTTT